The 8 T cell receptor beta chains below come from one sample, sequenced in a study of regulatory T cells in long-lasting Graves disease (dated by TCRdb to the early 2020s). Library creation used multiplex PCR. For sequencing, an Illumina HiSeq 4000 was employed. To build TCR beta libraries, CDR3 regions were amplified by Arm-PCR using iRepertoire HTBI primers. The raw public data were reprocessed by TCRdb itself: fastp quality trimming at Q25, MiXCR clonotype calling, in-frame beta chains only. A single entry per CDR3 protein holds the most common genes and DNA from its merged rows. The sample table records around 500,000 distinct CDR3 sequences; roughly a sixth of these occur just once. The ten top clones hold roughly 25% of the sample. According to the study, the label for this sample's time point signals: newly diagnosed GD, antithyroid drugs for less than 3 months. For both TCR sequencing and RNA sequencing, RNA was extracted from PBMCs in TRIzol.

In addition, the sample was reused for a study of T cells in Graves' hyperthyroidism and ophthalmopathy.

Material: peripheral blood mononuclear cells (PBMCs), obtained at new diagnosis, from a patient treated with antithyroid drugs. The receptors were gathered from a woman aged 35-65 years with Graves disease. Donor details come from another sample of the same person, matched by shared clones.

This clonotype was picked up a small number of times. The rearrangement uses TRBV5-1 and TRBJ2-1, with 13 bases aligning to TRBD2. Trimming at V came to 2 bases and at J to 6 bases, leaving 5 bases not matched to a gene. CDR3 length: 16 amino acids. CDR1 and CDR2 from the germline V gene are SGHRS and YFSETQ. CDR3 protein: CASSLLAGGLSNEQFF. CDR3 coding DNA: TGCGCCAGCAGCTTACTAGCGGGGGGGCTAAGCAATGAGCAGTTCTTC.

This clonotype was recorded at least ten times. The chain couples TRBV20-1 to TRBJ1-1, with 7 bases that match TRBD1. This CDR3 contains 14 residues. Germline loops: CDR1 DFQATT, CDR2 SNEGSKA (reference sequence). The V gene end was trimmed by 4 bases and the J gene end by 1 base; junction bases not matched to a gene: 6. This CDR3 is CSAIKGATNTEAFF. CDR3 nucleotide sequence: TGCAGTGCTATTAAGGGGGCGACGAACACTGAAGCTTTCTTT.

This clonotype was detected ten times or more. V and J are TRBV2 and TRBJ2-1, with 10 bases identical to TRBD1. The CDR3 is 15 amino acids. The V segment lost 6 bases and the J segment 4 bases; nucleotides outside the gene matches: 6. Germline V CDR1 and CDR2: SNHLY, FYNNEI. The CDR3 loop is CASSSGTGVYNEQFF. In nucleotides, the CDR3 is TGTGCCAGCAGCTCCGGGACAGGGGTTTACAATGAGCAGTTCTTC.

This clonotype was observed a handful of times. The chain has TRBV6-2 or TRBV6-3 and TRBJ1-6; D remains ambiguous. The CDR3 loop spans 16 amino acids. Germline V gene data show CDR1 as MNHEY and CDR2 as SVGEGT. Trimming shortened V by 5 bases and J by 0 bases, and 11 bases separated the two germline ends. The CDR3, as DNA: TGTGCCAGCAGTCCCCTCGAGAGCTCCTATAATTCACCCCTCCACTTT. This sequence encodes CASSPLESSYNSPLHF.

Turning to this clonotype: A single base separates this from a much larger clone, so it may be a read error. This chain joins TRBV7-9 and TRBJ2-7, with a tentative D call TRBD1 (6 bases). Trimming took 5 bases from V and 3 from J, leaving 11 bases between them. Germline CDR1 and CDR2: SEHNR and FQNEAQ (reference sequence). CDR3 length: 13 residues. CDR3 sequence reads: CASSPEGDYEQYF. CDR3 sequence (DNA): TGTGCCAGCAGCCCCGAGGGGGACTACGAGCAGTACTTC.

This clonotype was recorded many times. The chain uses TRBV2 and TRBJ1-2; 7 bases align to TRBD1. Losses at the gene ends were 8 bases for V and 4 bases for J; bases not matched to a gene: 10. Germline CDR1 SNHLY, CDR2 FYNNEI. CDR3 length: 14 amino acids. CDR3 sequence: CASSGTARTYGYTF. Here the CDR3 DNA reads TGTGCCAGCTCTGGGACAGCACGGACCTATGGCTACACCTTC. Complete variable domain (other parts from reference TRBV2 and TRBJ1-2): EPEVTQTPSHQVTQMGQEVILRCVPISNHLYFYWYRQILGQKVEFLVSFYNNEISEKSEIFDDQFSVERPDGSNFTLKIRSTKLEDSAMYFCASSGTARTYGYTFGSGTRLTVV.

This clonotype showed up many times. The chain links TRBV2 to TRBJ1-1; unclear D gene. Looked up from germline, CDR1 is SNHLY and CDR2 is FYNNEI. V gave up 6 bases and J gave up 2 bases, with 10 bases separating them. The CDR3 contains 13 residues. The CDR3 DNA follows: TGTGCCAGCAGCCCCTTATCCAACACTGAAGCTTTCTTT. It translates to CASSPLSNTEAFF.

V usage is TRBV6-1 and J usage is TRBJ2-2; D possibly corresponds to TRBD1 (6 bases). V gave up 4 bases and J gave up 7 bases, with 13 bases separating them. Germline V CDR1 and CDR2: MNHNS, SASEGT. The CDR3 has 14 amino acids. The CDR3 sequence is CASSVGHEIGELFF. CDR3 nucleotides: TGTGCCAGCAGTGTGGGACACGAGATCGGGGAGCTGTTTTTT.